Listed below are T cell receptor beta chains from one sample, sequenced in a study of CXCR3-negative and CXCR3-positive naive CD8 T cells. With the 5' RACE reads reprocessed, TCRdb shows one record per CDR3 protein and no DNA. The listing records fewer than 90,000 distinct CDR3 sequences. Sequenced: naive CXCR3- CD8+ T cells from blood. The source of these receptors is a human donor in good health. Some clones in this sample may be carry-over from other donors' samples. Each CDR3 is given with its conserved first and last residue. The order of the fields is V gene, J gene, CDR3 protein.

V: TRBV12-3/TRBV12-4; J: TRBJ2-1; CDR3: CASSPLGLEVYNEQFF
V: TRBV29-1; J: TRBJ2-5; CDR3: CSVEDSGGETQYF
V: TRBV6-1; J: TRBJ1-2; CDR3: CASSEWSESIGYTF
V: TRBV6-6; J: TRBJ1-4; CDR3: CASSHRGMNEKLFF
V: TRBV28; J: TRBJ2-2; CDR3: CASSLSNTGELFF
V: TRBV27; J: TRBJ2-1; CDR3: CASSKDRGNEQFF
V: TRBV23-1; J: TRBJ2-1; CDR3: CASSQSGRALPYNEQFF
V: TRBV29-1; J: TRBJ2-5; CDR3: CSVPGVAGVETQYF
V: TRBV6-5; J: TRBJ2-2; CDR3: CASSMNTGELFF
V: TRBV28; J: TRBJ2-5; CDR3: CASSAQETQYF
V: TRBV27; J: TRBJ2-1; CDR3: CASSPLKNHEQFF
V: TRBV5-1; J: TRBJ2-1; CDR3: CASSVAGGPYNEQFF
V: TRBV28; J: TRBJ2-2; CDR3: CASSLDLGNTGELFF
V: TRBV7-2; J: TRBJ1-5; CDR3: CASSPDSLNQPQHF
V: TRBV29-1; J: TRBJ2-2; CDR3: CSAQGASGELFF
V: TRBV6-2/TRBV6-3; J: TRBJ2-3; CDR3: CASSYAGLTDTQYF
V: TRBV12-3/TRBV12-4; J: TRBJ2-1; CDR3: CASGLAGGKQFF
V: TRBV25-1; J: TRBJ1-5; CDR3: CASSERQGDGMGNQPQHF
V: TRBV4-2; J: TRBJ2-5; CDR3: CASSQGGTGAQQETQYF
V: TRBV20-1; J: TRBJ2-1; CDR3: CSALTLGQHDNEQFF
V: TRBV18; J: TRBJ2-5; CDR3: CASGSGGFQETQYF
V: TRBV5-1; J: TRBJ2-1; CDR3: CASSWAGGSYNEQFF
V: TRBV15; J: TRBJ2-3; CDR3: CATSREGGAPDTQYF
V: TRBV5-1; J: TRBJ2-1; CDR3: CASSMEGLAYYNEQFF
V: TRBV7-9; J: TRBJ1-5; CDR3: CASSLSGTGDQHF
V: TRBV28; J: TRBJ2-3; CDR3: CASALLFPSGGMDTQYF
V: TRBV29-1; J: TRBJ2-7; CDR3: CSVAGRQRGNIEQYF
V: TRBV29-1; J: TRBJ2-3; CDR3: CSVEDLSQHAQYF
V: TRBV28; J: TRBJ2-5; CDR3: CASSLPGAETQYF
V: TRBV7-9; J: TRBJ2-7; CDR3: CASSLSLDEQYF
V: TRBV18; J: TRBJ2-1; CDR3: CASSPSYLDNEQFF
V: TRBV11-2; J: TRBJ2-1; CDR3: CASSFPGEQFF
V: TRBV29-1; J: TRBJ1-1; CDR3: CSVEEGLGGPEAFF
V: TRBV20-1; J: TRBJ1-1; CDR3: CSARAPRDSHEAFF
V: TRBV9; J: TRBJ2-7; CDR3: CASSVGGSTYEQYF
V: TRBV5-1; J: TRBJ2-7; CDR3: CASSLGPSAEQYF
V: TRBV20-1; J: TRBJ2-7; CDR3: CSARDLQAGVYEQYF
V: TRBV9; J: TRBJ2-5; CDR3: CASSVGTSGQESQYF
V: TRBV28; J: TRBJ2-6; CDR3: CASSLSGREPGGANVLTF
V: TRBV29-1; J: TRBJ1-2; CDR3: CSVEIQYGYTF
V: TRBV30; J: TRBJ1-2; CDR3: CAWSAGQGKGYTF
V: TRBV9; J: TRBJ1-1; CDR3: CASSSGQMNTEAFF
V: TRBV7-9; J: TRBJ2-1; CDR3: CASNPPGLRYNEQFF